Each of the 21 T cell receptor beta chains below was sequenced from the same sample in a study of shared clonotypes between healthy human individuals. Terminally differentiated effector memory CD45RA+ cells were left out of the naive CD8 fraction, which was CD45RO-negative and positively selected for CCR7. The data were produced by immunoSEQ multiplex PCR, yet TCRdb's version contains in-frame clones alone and is incomplete. Of some 2,100,000 clones listed, roughly 91% are singletons. Sequencing input: naive CD8+ T cells from PBMCs. All receptors come from a man between 18 and 29 years old in good health. Some clones in this sample may be carry-over from other donors' samples.

This chain connects TRBV7-6 to TRBJ2-1; 7 positions match TRBD1. V was clipped by 5 bases and J by 2 bases; unmatched bases: 9. The CDR3 runs to 16 residues. Germline CDR1 SGHVS, CDR2 FNYEAQ. CDR3 loop: CASSALTGVAYNEQFF. The CDR3 nucleotides are TGTGCCAGCAGCGCCCTAACAGGGGTCGCCTACAATGAGCAGTTCTTC.

This clone has more than one count but fewer than ten. This chain connects TRBV7-8 to TRBJ2-2; tentatively, D is TRBD1 (5 bases). Trimming took off 2 bases at V and 7 bases at J, with 8 bases between the two ends. CDR3 length: 13 amino acids. Germline lookup yields CDR1 SGHVS and CDR2 FQNEAQ. The CDR3 region has the DNA TGTGCCAGCAGCTTAAGGGGAAGCGGGGAGCTGTTTTTT. This gives the protein CASSLRGSGELFF.

The chain is built from TRBV5-8 and TRBJ1-1; 8 nucleotides align to TRBD1. Per the germline V gene, CDR1 is SGHTS and CDR2 is YDEGEE. Trimming removed 3 bases from V and 1 base from J; junction bases left unmatched: 5. CDR3 size: 15 residues. The CDR3 region is CASSYAGTGNTEAFF. The CDR3 nucleotides read TGTGCCAGCAGCTATGCCGGGACAGGGAACACTGAAGCTTTCTTT.

This clone was observed a single time. J is TRBJ2-1 and V is TRBV5-1, with 11 bases lining up with TRBD2. The CDR3 totals 16 residues. The V segment lost 0 bases and the J segment 2 bases; nucleotides outside the gene matches: 1. Germline V gene lookup returns CDR1 SGHRS and CDR2 YFSETQ. Here the CDR3 reads CASSLGSGGAYNEQFF. DNA of the CDR3: TGCGCCAGCAGCTTGGGTAGCGGGGGGGCCTACAATGAGCAGTTCTTC.

The chain is built from TRBV5-4 and TRBJ2-6; 11 positions match TRBD2. V trimming: 1 base; J trimming: 4 bases; junction bases outside the gene matches: 10. Per germline, CDR1 SGHNT and CDR2 YYREEE (reference sequence). This CDR3 has 19 residues. DNA of the CDR3: TGTGCCAGCAGCTTGACCGGGACTAGCGGTTCTGTGGGGGCCAACGTCCTGACTTTC. Protein: CASSLTGTSGSVGANVLTF.

V is TRBV7-6 and J is TRBJ2-2, with 10 bases aligning to TRBD2. The CDR3 loop spans 16 amino acids. The germline V gene has CDR1 SGHVS and CDR2 FNYEAQ. J was trimmed by 6 bases and V by 5 bases; bases with no gene match: 9. CDR3 coding DNA: TGTGCCAGCAGCCACCCGACTAGCGGGTTGTCCGGGGAGCTGTTTTTT. Its translation: CASSHPTSGLSGELFF. Drawing the rest from reference TRBV7-6 and TRBJ2-2, the complete variable domain is GAGVSQSPRYKVTKRGQDVALRCDPISGHVSLYWYRQALGQGPEFLTYFNYEAQQDKSGLPNDRFSAERPEGSISTLTIQRTEQRDSAMYRCASSHPTSGLSGELFFGEGSRLTVL.

A word on this clone: This sample also contains other DNA sequences that code for the same CDR3. V usage is TRBV28 and J usage is TRBJ2-7, with D possibly TRBD2 on 6 matching bases. Deletions cut 6 bases from V and 5 bases from J, with 11 bases between. The V gene's germline CDR1 is MDHEN and CDR2 SYDVKM. CDR3 size: 12 residues. CDR3 DNA: TGTGCCAGCAGCAGCCCGGGGGACGAGCAGTACTTC. It codes for CASSSPGDEQYF.

A remark on this clone: In the same sample, other DNA sequences code for this CDR3. The gene calls are TRBV20-1 and TRBJ1-2; D ambiguous. The germline gives CDR1 DFQATT, CDR2 SNEGSKA (reference sequence). The V gene lost 0 bases and the J gene lost 8 bases, with 7 bases spanning the gap. The CDR3 runs 11 residues. The CDR3 loop reads CSARDSDGYTF. The CDR3 bases are TGCAGTGCTAGAGACAGCGACGGCTACACCTTC.

The chain uses TRBV28 and TRBJ1-2; unclear D gene. CDR3 length equals 16 residues. The V and J ends lost 8 bases and 0 bases respectively, with 19 bases between them. Looked up from germline, CDR1 is MDHEN and CDR2 is SYDVKM. CDR3 in DNA: TGTGCCAGCCTTGGGTACCCATCCCTTGCTAACTATGGCTACACCTTC. Its translation: CASLGYPSLANYGYTF.

This clone was counted a single time. The J gene is TRBJ2-7, the V gene TRBV27; no clear D gene. Germline-derived CDR1 and CDR2 are MNHEY and SMNVEV (reference sequence). V was shortened by 5 bases and J by 6 bases, with 11 bases between the two germline ends. The CDR3 is 12 amino acids. CDR3 sequence: CASSPLGSEQYF. CDR3 DNA sequence: TGTGCCAGCAGTCCTCTTGGTTCCGAGCAGTACTTC.

The table lists this clone with a count of one. The gene calls are TRBV11-2 and TRBJ2-7; perhaps TRBD2 as D (5 bases). V was trimmed by 2 bases and J by 1 base, leaving 6 bases between them. This CDR3 spans 13 amino acids. CDR1 and CDR2 from the germline V gene are SGHAT and FQNNGV. CDR3 sequence (DNA): TGTGCCAGCAGCTTACGGACTTCCTACGAGCAGTACTTC. Amino acid sequence: CASSLRTSYEQYF.

The rearrangement links TRBV7-8 to TRBJ2-1, with 16 bases lining up with TRBD2. Germline lookup yields CDR1 SGHVS and CDR2 FQNEAQ. CDR3 size: 21 residues. J lost 1 base, V lost 3 bases, and 12 bases had no gene match. CDR3 amino acids: CASSFDLTGLAGGTSYNEQFF. CDR3 in DNA: TGTGCCAGCAGCTTTGATTTGACGGGACTAGCGGGAGGGACGTCCTACAATGAGCAGTTCTTC.

This rearrangement joins TRBV7-9 to TRBJ2-4; perhaps TRBD1 as D (6 bases). The length of the CDR3 is 13 residues. The germline V gene encodes CDR1 SEHNR and CDR2 FQNEAQ (reference sequence). Between the trimmed V and J ends, which lost 5 bases and 7 bases, there was a span of 12 bases. The CDR3 DNA reads as TGTGCCAGCAGCGCCCGGACAGCTAACATTCAGTACTTC. Amino acids: CASSARTANIQYF.

CDR3 in amino acids: CSVESSGLVSSYEQYF. The CDR3 coding sequence is TGCAGCGTTGAATCTTCGGGACTAGTTTCTTCCTACGAGCAGTACTTC. The gene calls are TRBV29-1 and TRBJ2-7, with 8 nucleotides matching TRBD2. CDR3 length: 16 residues. J gave up 1 base and V 2 bases, and 10 bases lay outside the gene matches. Germline CDR1 reads SQVTM; CDR2 reads ANQGSEA.

Here the CDR3 DNA reads TGTGCCAGCAGCTTGGCACCGGGGGTGAACACTGAAGCTTTCTTT. Translating gives CASSLAPGVNTEAFF. The gene calls are TRBV5-6 and TRBJ1-1; D might be TRBD1 (5 bases). Germline lookup yields CDR1 SGHDT and CDR2 YYEEEE. This CDR3 region has 15 residues. The V end lost 0 bases, the J end lost 0 bases, and 9 bases lay between the germline ends.

This clone occurred once. The gene calls are TRBV11-2 and TRBJ1-2; the match to TRBD1 covers 9 bases. V lost 4 bases to trimming and J lost 7 bases; unmatched junction nucleotides: 10. Germline V CDR1 and CDR2: SGHAT, FQNNGV. CDR3 length: 15 residues. The CDR3: CASSSARRQGGGYTF. The DNA of the CDR3 is TGTGCCAGCAGCTCCGCCCGCCGACAGGGGGGTGGCTACACCTTC.

The J gene is TRBJ1-2, the V gene TRBV29-1, with a tentative D call TRBD1 (6 bases). The V end lost 4 bases, the J end lost 6 bases, and 12 bases lay between the germline ends. This CDR3 region has 12 residues. Germline CDR1 and CDR2: SQVTM and ANQGSEA. The CDR3 reads CSVGGRGDGYTF. The CDR3 DNA follows: TGCAGCGTTGGGGGCAGGGGAGATGGCTACACCTTC.

This clone was observed once. V gene TRBV5-6 combines with J gene TRBJ2-7; 9 positions match TRBD2. CDR3 length: 14 amino acids. V gave up 3 bases and J gave up 3 bases; unmatched junction bases: 4. Germline V lookup: CDR1 SGHDT, CDR2 YYEEEE. The CDR3 reads CASSSGTSLYEQYF. CDR3 bases: TGTGCCAGCAGCTCCGGGACTAGCCTCTACGAGCAGTACTTC.

The chain combines TRBV30 with TRBJ2-3; D is unresolved. V lost 1 base, J lost 5 bases, and 4 bases lay in between. Germline-derived CDR1 and CDR2 are GTSNPN and SVGIG (reference sequence). This CDR3 spans 11 amino acids. The CDR3 bases are TGTGCCTGGAGTGAACAAGATACGCAGTATTTT. Protein sequence: CAWSEQDTQYF.

The J gene is TRBJ2-7, the V gene TRBV5-5, with D possibly matching TRBD1 (6 bases). Germline CDR1 and CDR2: SGHKS and YYEKEE (reference sequence). Trimming pared 4 bases from V and 0 bases from J, leaving 17 bases between. This CDR3 is built from 16 residues. CDR3 region: CASSPFAGTISYEQYF. The CDR3 region has the DNA TGTGCCAGCAGCCCATTCGCAGGGACAATCTCCTACGAGCAGTACTTC.

The chain employs TRBV9 and TRBJ2-3; 8 bases map to TRBD2. The ends lost 4 bases at V and 0 bases at J; junction bases unmatched: 7. Per the germline V gene, CDR1 is SGDLS and CDR2 is YYNGEE. The CDR3 loop spans 16 amino acids. CDR3 coding DNA: TGTGCCAGCAGCATAGCGGGACTAACTAGCACAGATACGCAGTATTTT. Its protein is CASSIAGLTSTDTQYF.